Sequencing of this T cell receptor beta chain was carried out in a study of cytomegalovirus exposure and HLA in healthy donors. Study-level results: Being productive about 87% or about 30% of the time was typical of most TCR beta V segments in an earlier analysis. Most likely, a cluster of highly shared sequence variants arose as a sequencing artifact.

Remarks on this clone: Its antigen is not known.

The germline CDR1 and CDR2 sequences are SGHRS and YFSETQ. The ends lost 0 bases at V and 3 bases at J; junction bases unmatched: 4. The CDR3 contains 15 residues. 13 Jbeta primers and 60 Vbeta primers were used for the PCR. Assay: immunoSEQ multiplex PCR; the TCRdb copy retains only in-frame clones and omits some. This table holds tens of thousands of clones, roughly 50% found once. The genes are TRBV5-1 and TRBJ2-7; TRBD2 matches at 9 bases. This receptor was identified in a woman aged 40 to 50 in good health and CMV-seropositive. The sample comprised PBMCs. The CDR3 DNA reads as TGCGCCAGCAGCTTGGATGGGACTAGCCTCTACGAGCAGTACTTC. It specifies CASSLDGTSLYEQYF.